This T cell receptor beta chain was retrieved from a study of T cells in Graves' hyperthyroidism and ophthalmopathy (dated by TCRdb to about 2019). For the study in its entirety: To identify TCR V-J signatures that set the groups apart, the researchers used a discovery cohort of 90 to 100 patients, made up of around 40 with Graves' ophthalmopathy and 57 with stable Graves' hyperthyroidism. After sampling, hyperthyroidism patients received methimazole starting at 30 mg daily, and ophthalmopathy patients received high-dose intravenous methylprednisolone. Whether ophthalmopathy could be predicted prospectively was tested in an independent validation cohort made up of under 20 hyperthyroidism patients plus 17 patients who later progressed to ophthalmopathy. The 100 discovery patients were divided at random into training and test sets in a 7:3 ratio. According to the paper, TCR Vbeta CDR3 sequencing was carried out on 135 peripheral blood samples, which came from over 40 ophthalmopathy, around 75 hyperthyroidism and roughly 17 progressor patients. Thyroid tissue and blood T-cell repertoires from six or seven Graves' hyperthyroidism patients were also compared in the study. The paper's findings and limits, for the study overall: In validation, the model predicted progression to ophthalmopathy with about 71% sensitivity and over 72% specificity, a median of around six months before onset. No statistical method was used to set the sample size in advance, and investigators knew the group allocation. Most expanded thyroid clonotypes (frequency above 0.001) were also found in blood, which suggests that blood repertoires may mirror thyroid immune responses. A model built on a 13 V-J signature distinguished ophthalmopathy from stable hyperthyroidism, reaching over 85% sensitivity and around 81% specificity in cross-validation and 80%/75% in testing.

The V and J ends are trimmed by 4 bases and 4 bases, leaving 7 bases between them. The CDR3 runs 11 residues from the cysteine to the phenylalanine. The kept DNA is CDR3 alone, 33 bases in frame from the first base. The germline V gene (reference sequence) specifies DFQATT as CDR1 and SNEGSKA as CDR2. Amplification of TCR beta CDR3 regions was carried out from RNA transcripts. A first-round RT-PCR of the TCR CDR3 used the HTBI primer set with the Qiagen OneStep RT-PCR kit. Libraries were constructed in a second round of multiplex PCR, after which size selection and purification were performed. The libraries were sequenced on an Illumina HiSeq2000 using paired-end 100 bp reads. Concerning the study's data processing: SOAPnuke was used to process the raw data, throwing out any read that contained adapters or uncalled bases, had a mean Phred below 15, or lacked an exact constant-primer or identifier match. COPE v1.2.5 was used to merge the high-quality paired reads, and each unique nucleotide sequence was defined as a clonotype. Clonotypes were aligned to IMGT TRBV, TRBD and TRBJ reference segments using MiTCR v1.1. Only V-J combinations with frequency above 0.0001, covering roughly 99% of repertoires, were analysed. A TCS score was defined as the ratio between F50 (clonal expansion) and ExV (chaos), using BLOSUM62-based TCRdist between CDR3 peptides within each V-J. Welch's t-statistics and random forest reduced roughly 530 V-J features to fewer than 15, which were used in a naive Bayes classifier (R e1071). The similarity between thyroid and blood repertoires was quantified using the Morisita-Horn index. TCRdb itself trimmed the public reads at Q25 with fastp, ran MiXCR and retained productive beta chains. Identical CDR3 protein sequences are pooled into one entry, listed with their most common genes and DNA. These V and J calls derive from TCRdb rather than the authors' analysis. The sample contains about 570,000 distinct CDR3 sequences, just over 45% of them found a single time. About 20% of the sample is taken by the ten largest.

Patients with uncontrolled infections, other autoimmune diseases, pregnancy or lactation were excluded. Diagnoses were established on the basis of clinical symptoms, serum thyroxine and TRAb, thyroid ultrasound, and orbital computed tomography. Total RNA was extracted with Trizol reagent, and quality was checked on an Agilent 2100 Bioanalyzer. With respect to this clonotype: Its antigen remains unidentified. Base qualities are not at hand, and no much larger clone is one base apart.

This chain joins TRBV20-1 to TRBJ1-2; the D gene assignment is ambiguous. Material: peripheral blood or thyroid tissue (not recorded which). The sequence derives from an adult woman with Graves' disease, either hyperthyroidism or ophthalmopathy (not recorded which). The sequenced DNA: TGCAGTGCTAATGACGGCTATGGCTACACCTTC. It translates to CSANDGYGYTF.